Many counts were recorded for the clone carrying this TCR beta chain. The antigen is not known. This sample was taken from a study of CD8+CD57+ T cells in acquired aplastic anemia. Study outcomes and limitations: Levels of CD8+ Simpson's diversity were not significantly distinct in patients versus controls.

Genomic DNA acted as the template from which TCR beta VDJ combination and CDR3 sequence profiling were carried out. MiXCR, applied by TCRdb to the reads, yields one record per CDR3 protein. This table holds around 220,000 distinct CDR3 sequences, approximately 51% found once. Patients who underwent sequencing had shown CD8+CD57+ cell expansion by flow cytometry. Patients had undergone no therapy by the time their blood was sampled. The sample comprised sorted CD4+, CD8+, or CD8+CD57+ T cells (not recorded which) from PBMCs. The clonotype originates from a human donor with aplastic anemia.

CDR3 DNA: TGTGCCAGCAGCTTACACCGGGACAGGGGGCGACTAGCTTACGAGCAGTACTTC. Its protein product is CASSLHRDRGRLAYEQYF. The genes are TRBV7-8 and TRBJ2-7, with 12 bases lining up with TRBD1. Trimming at V came to 2 bases and at J to 4 bases, leaving 12 bases not matched to a gene. The CDR3 sequence is 18 residues long. The germline V gene encodes CDR1 SGHVS and CDR2 FQNEAQ. Filled out from reference TRBV7-8 and TRBJ2-7, the complete variable domain reads GAGVSQSPRYKVAKRGQDVALRCDPISGHVSLFWYQQALGQGPEFLTYFQNEAQLDKSGLPSDRFFAERPEGSVSTLKIQRTQQEDSAVYLCASSLHRDRGRLAYEQYFGPGTRLTVT.